This T cell receptor beta chain is from a study of T cell responses to AZD1222 COVID-19 vaccine. Germline values: CDR1 MDHEN, CDR2 SYDVKM. The CDR3 has 15 residues. V lost 7 bases and J lost 5; bases outside the gene matches: 7. Second-dose intervals near 4 or 12 weeks were combined. Only in-frame clones appear in the TCRdb table, and some are missing; sequencing was by immunoSEQ multiplex PCR. The sample includes some 81,000 clones, 70% to 90% of them seen just once. Study-level points and caveats: Clonal diversity was possibly underestimated, and white British individuals and females predominated among donors. Close to half of spike-specific TCRs reportedly recognize unmutated variant regions.

About this clone itself: Its antigen is unidentified.

This chain uses TRBV28 with TRBJ2-1; 11 bases line up with TRBD2. This clonotype originated in an adult who received the AZD1222 COVID-19 vaccine. The sample here was peripheral blood, taken 28 days after the second AZD1222 dose. The CDR3 reads CASNKLAGADNEQFF. The CDR3 DNA reads TGTGCCAGCAACAAACTAGCGGGAGCGGACAATGAGCAGTTCTTC. The entire variable domain, with the rest obtained from reference TRBV28 and TRBJ2-1, is as follows: DVKVTQSSRYLVKRTGEKVFLECVQDMDHENMFWYRQDPGLGLRLIYFSYDVKMKEKGDIPEGYSVSREKKERFSLILESASTNQTSMYLCASNKLAGADNEQFFGPGTRLTVL.